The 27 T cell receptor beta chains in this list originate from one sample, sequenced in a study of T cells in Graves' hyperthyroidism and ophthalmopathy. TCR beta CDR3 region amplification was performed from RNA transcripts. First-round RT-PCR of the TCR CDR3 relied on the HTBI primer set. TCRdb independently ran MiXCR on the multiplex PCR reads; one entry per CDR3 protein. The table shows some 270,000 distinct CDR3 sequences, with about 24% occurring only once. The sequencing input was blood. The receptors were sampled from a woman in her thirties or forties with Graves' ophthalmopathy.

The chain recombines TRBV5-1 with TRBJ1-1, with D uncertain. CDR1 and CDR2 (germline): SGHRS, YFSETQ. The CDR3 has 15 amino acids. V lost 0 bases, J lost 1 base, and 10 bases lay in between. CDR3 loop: CASSLGGIPNTEAFF. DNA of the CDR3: TGCGCCAGCAGCTTGGGTGGCATCCCGAACACTGAAGCTTTCTTT.

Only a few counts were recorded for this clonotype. CDR3 amino acids: CASSHQTAPGTEAFF. DNA of the CDR3: TGTGCCAGCAGCCACCAGACAGCACCGGGCACTGAAGCTTTCTTT. The chain is built from TRBV3-1 and TRBJ1-1; maybe TRBD1 (5 bases). The germline V and J ends were trimmed by 3 bases and 4 bases, with 15 bases remaining between them. The germline V gene has CDR1 LGHDT and CDR2 YNNKEL (reference sequence). This CDR3 spans 15 amino acids.

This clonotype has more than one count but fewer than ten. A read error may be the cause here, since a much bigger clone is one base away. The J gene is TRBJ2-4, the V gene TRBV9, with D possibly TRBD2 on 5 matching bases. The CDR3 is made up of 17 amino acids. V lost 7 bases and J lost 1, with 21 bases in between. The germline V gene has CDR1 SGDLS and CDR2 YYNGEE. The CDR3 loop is CASFPYAGDGAKNIQYF. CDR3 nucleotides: TGTGCCAGCTTCCCGTACGCCGGGGATGGGGCCAAAAACATTCAGTACTTC. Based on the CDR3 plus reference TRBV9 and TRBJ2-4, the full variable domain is DSGVTQTPKHLITATGQRVTLRCSPRSGDLSVYWYQQSLDQGLQFLIQYYNGEERAKGNILERFSAQQFPDLHSELNLSSLELGDSALYFCASFPYAGDGAKNIQYFGAGTRLSVL.

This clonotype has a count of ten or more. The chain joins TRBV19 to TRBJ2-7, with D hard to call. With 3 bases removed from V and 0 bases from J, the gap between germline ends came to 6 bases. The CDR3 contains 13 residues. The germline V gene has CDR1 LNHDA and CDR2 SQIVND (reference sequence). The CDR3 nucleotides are TGTGCCAGTAGTATGGGCAGCTCCTACGAGCAGTACTTC. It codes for CASSMGSSYEQYF.

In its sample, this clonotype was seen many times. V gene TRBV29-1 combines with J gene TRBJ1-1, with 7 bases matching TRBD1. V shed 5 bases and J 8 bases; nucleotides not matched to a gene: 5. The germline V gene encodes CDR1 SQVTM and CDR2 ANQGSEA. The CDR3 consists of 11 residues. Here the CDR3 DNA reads TGCAGCGTTTACCGGACAGGCGAAGCTTTCTTT. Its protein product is CSVYRTGEAFF.

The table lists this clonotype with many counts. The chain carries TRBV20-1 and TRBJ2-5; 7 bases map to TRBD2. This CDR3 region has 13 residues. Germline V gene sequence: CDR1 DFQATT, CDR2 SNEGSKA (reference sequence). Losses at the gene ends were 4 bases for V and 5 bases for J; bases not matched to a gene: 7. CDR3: CSAIRTSRETQYF. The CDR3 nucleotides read TGCAGTGCTATCAGGACTAGTCGGGAGACCCAGTACTTC.

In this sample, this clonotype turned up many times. This CDR3 is CASSATGGNTEAFF. CDR3 in DNA: TGTGCCAGCAGCGCCACAGGGGGGAACACTGAAGCTTTCTTT. The rearrangement joins TRBV9 to TRBJ1-1; the match to TRBD1 covers 8 bases. The CDR3 totals 14 residues. The junction had 2 bases not matched to a gene; V was cut back by 3 bases and J by 1 base. Germline CDR1 reads SGDLS; CDR2 reads YYNGEE.

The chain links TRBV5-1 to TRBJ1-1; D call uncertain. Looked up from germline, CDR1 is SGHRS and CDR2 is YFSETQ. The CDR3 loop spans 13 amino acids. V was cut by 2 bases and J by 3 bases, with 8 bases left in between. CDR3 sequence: CASSFERHTEAFF. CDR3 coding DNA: TGCGCCAGCAGCTTTGAACGGCACACTGAAGCTTTCTTT.

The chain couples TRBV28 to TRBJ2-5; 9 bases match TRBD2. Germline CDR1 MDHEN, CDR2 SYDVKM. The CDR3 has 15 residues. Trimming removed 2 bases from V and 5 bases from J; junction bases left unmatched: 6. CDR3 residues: CASSLPSGGRETQYF. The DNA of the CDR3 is TGTGCCAGCAGTTTACCCAGCGGGGGGAGGGAGACCCAGTACTTC.

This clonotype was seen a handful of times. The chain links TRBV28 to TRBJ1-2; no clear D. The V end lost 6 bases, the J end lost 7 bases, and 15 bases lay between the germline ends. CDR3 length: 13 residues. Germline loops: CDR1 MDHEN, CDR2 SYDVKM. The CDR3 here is CASRGDLTGGYTF. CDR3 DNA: TGTGCCAGCAGGGGCGATCTAACGGGTGGCTACACCTTC.

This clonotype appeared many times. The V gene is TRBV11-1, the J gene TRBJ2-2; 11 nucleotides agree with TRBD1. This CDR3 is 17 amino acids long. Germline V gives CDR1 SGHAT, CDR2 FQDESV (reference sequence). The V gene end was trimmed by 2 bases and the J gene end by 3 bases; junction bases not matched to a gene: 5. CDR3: CASSLSGTGGYTGELFF. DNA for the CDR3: TGTGCCAGCAGCTTAAGCGGGACAGGGGGTTACACCGGGGAGCTGTTTTTT.

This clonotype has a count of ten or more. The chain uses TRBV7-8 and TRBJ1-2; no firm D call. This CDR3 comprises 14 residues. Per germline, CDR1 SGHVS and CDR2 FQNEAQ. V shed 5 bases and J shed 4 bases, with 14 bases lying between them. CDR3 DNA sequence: TGTGCCAGCAGCCTAACCGCAGGACTCTATGGCTACACCTTC. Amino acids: CASSLTAGLYGYTF.

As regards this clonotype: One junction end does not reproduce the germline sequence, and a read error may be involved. The CDR3 nucleotides are TGTGCCAGCAGCTTAGTTGGGGGGCTTATTATAGAGACCCTGTACTTC. It codes for CASSLVGGLIIETLYF. This chain joins TRBV7-2 and TRBJ2-5; the D gene could be TRBD1 or TRBD2 (6 bases each). Per germline, CDR1 SGHTA and CDR2 FQGNSA. The CDR3 extends over 16 amino acids.

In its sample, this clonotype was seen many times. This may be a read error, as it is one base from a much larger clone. CDR3 coding DNA: TGTGCCAGCAGTGAGACACTTCGGAGCTATGGCTACACCTTC. It codes for CASSETLRSYGYTF. The V gene is TRBV2, the J gene TRBJ1-2; D gene unclear. The CDR3 runs to 14 residues. V was pared by 3 bases and J by 4 bases, with 12 bases between. Germline CDR1 SNHLY, CDR2 FYNNEI.

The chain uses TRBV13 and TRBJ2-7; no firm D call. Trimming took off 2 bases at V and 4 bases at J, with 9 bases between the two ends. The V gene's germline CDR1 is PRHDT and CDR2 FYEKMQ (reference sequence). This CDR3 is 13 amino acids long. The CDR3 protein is CASSLNRKYEQYF. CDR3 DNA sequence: TGTGCCAGCAGCTTAAACAGAAAATACGAGCAGTACTTC. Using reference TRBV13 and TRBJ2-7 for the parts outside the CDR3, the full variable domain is AAGVIQSPRHLIKEKRETATLKCYPIPRHDTVYWYQQGPGQDPQFLISFYEKMQSDKGSIPDRFSAQQFSDYHSELNMSSLELGDSALYFCASSLNRKYEQYFGPGTRLTVT.

CDR3 sequence: CSVVAGPSYEQYF. The CDR3 DNA sequence: TGCAGCGTTGTAGCGGGGCCCTCCTACGAGCAGTACTTC. The V and J genes are TRBV29-1 and TRBJ2-7; 8 positions match TRBD2. Trimming cost V 4 bases and J 0 bases; bases outside gene matches: 2. The CDR3 is 13 residues long. CDR1 is SQVTM and CDR2 is ANQGSEA in the germline V gene.

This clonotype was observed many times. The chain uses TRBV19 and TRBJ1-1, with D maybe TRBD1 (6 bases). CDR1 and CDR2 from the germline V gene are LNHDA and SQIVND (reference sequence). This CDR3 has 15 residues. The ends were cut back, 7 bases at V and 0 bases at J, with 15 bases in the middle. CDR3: CASTPVTGMNTEAFF. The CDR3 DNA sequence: TGTGCCAGTACCCCCGTAACAGGGATGAACACTGAAGCTTTCTTT.

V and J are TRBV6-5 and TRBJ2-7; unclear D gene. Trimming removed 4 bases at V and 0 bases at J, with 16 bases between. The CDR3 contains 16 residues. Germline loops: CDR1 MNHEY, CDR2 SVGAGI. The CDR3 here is CASSFGQSRSSYEQYF. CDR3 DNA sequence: TGTGCCAGCAGTTTCGGGCAGTCCCGGAGCTCCTACGAGCAGTACTTC.

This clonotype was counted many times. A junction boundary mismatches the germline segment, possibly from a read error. The CDR3 coding sequence is TGTGCCAGCAGCCTAGCGGGTGAGCGTCAGCCCCAGCATTTT. This codes for CASSLAGERQPQHF. The chain employs TRBV7-2 and TRBJ1-5, with D unresolved. Germline V CDR1 and CDR2: SGHTA, FQGNSA. The CDR3 is 14 amino acids.

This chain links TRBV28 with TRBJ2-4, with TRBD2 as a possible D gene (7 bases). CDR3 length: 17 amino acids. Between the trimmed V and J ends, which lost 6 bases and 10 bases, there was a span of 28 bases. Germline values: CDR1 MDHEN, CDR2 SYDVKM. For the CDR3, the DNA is TGTGCCAGCAGGAGAGGGAGGGGGAGACTTTTACCCTTTATTCAGTACTTC. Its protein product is CASRRGRGRLLPFIQYF.

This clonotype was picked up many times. CDR3 residues: CSVLGTHSTGELFF. In DNA form, the CDR3 reads TGCAGCGTTCTCGGGACTCATAGCACCGGGGAGCTGTTTTTT. The chain carries TRBV29-1 and TRBJ2-2; perhaps TRBD2 as D (6 bases). V was trimmed by 5 bases and J by 4 bases, leaving 14 bases between them. The length of the CDR3 is 14 residues. Germline CDR1 SQVTM, CDR2 ANQGSEA.

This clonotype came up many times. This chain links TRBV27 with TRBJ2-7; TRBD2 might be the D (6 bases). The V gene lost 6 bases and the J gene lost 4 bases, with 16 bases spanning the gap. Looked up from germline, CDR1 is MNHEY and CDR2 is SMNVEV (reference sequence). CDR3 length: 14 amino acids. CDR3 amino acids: CASSRDPGVYEQYF. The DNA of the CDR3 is TGTGCCAGCAGCCGGGACCCGGGGGTGTACGAGCAGTACTTC.

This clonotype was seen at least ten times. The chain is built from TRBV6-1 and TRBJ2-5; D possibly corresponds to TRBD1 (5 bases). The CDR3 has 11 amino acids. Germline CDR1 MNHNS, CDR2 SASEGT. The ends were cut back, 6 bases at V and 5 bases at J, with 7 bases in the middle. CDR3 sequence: CASRDMETQYF. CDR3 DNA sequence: TGTGCCAGCAGGGACATGGAGACCCAGTACTTC.

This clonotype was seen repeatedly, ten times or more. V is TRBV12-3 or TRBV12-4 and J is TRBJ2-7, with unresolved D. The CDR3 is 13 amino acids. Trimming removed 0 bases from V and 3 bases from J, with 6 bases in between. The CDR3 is CASSLARDYEQYF. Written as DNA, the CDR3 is TGTGCCAGCAGTTTAGCGAGAGACTACGAGCAGTACTTC.

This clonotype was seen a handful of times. CDR3 residues: CASSYIHEQYF. The CDR3 nucleotides read TGTGCCAGCAGTTACATCCACGAGCAGTACTTC. The chain carries TRBV6-2 or TRBV6-3 and TRBJ2-7; D ambiguous. The V end lost 2 bases, the J end lost 5 bases, and 4 bases lay between the germline ends. Germline V gene lookup returns CDR1 MNHEY and CDR2 SVGEGT. The CDR3 totals 11 residues.

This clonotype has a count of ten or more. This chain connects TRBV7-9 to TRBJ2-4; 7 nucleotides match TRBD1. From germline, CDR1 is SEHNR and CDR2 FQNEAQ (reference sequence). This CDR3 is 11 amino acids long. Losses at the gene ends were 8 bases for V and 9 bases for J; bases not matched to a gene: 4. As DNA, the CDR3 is TGTGCCAGCGGCACAGGGGTCATTCAGTACTTC. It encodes CASGTGVIQYF.

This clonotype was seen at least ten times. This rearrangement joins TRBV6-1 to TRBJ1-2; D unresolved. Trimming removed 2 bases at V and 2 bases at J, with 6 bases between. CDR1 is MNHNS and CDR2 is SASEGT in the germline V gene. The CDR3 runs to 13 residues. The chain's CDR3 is CASSETGNYGYTF. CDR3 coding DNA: TGTGCCAGCAGTGAAACGGGAAACTATGGCTACACCTTC.